Sequencing of this TCR beta chain was carried out in a study of shared clonotypes between healthy human individuals. In the study overall: Participating donors consisted of a couple of women and a few men aged 18 to 49.

A word on this clone: No antigen is known for it.

Findings of the study overall: The study generally estimated greater richness for naive than memory subsets.

This CDR3 spans 14 amino acids. Germline lookup yields CDR1 MNHNS and CDR2 SASEGT. Losses at the gene ends were 6 bases for V and 1 base for J; bases not matched to a gene: 4. Terminally differentiated effector memory CD45RA+ cells were left out of the naive CD8 fraction, which was CD45RO-negative and positively selected for CCR7. Splitting of each subset's genomic DNA was done evenly across several immunoSEQ plates. For sorted subsets, about 190 ng DNA per replicate equaled around 28,000 T cell genomes. The repertoire was sequenced with immunoSEQ multiplex PCR; TCRdb's copy has only in-frame clones and lacks some. Found here are hundreds of thousands of clones, roughly 98% of them singletons; the top ten hold more than 0.3%.

Specimen: naive CD8+ T cells sorted from blood. The chain is built from TRBV6-1 and TRBJ2-5; TRBD1 agrees at 8 bases. This clonotype originated in a man younger than 45 in good health. The CDR3 nucleotides read TGTGCCAGCAGGGACAGGGTGAGCCAAGAGACCCAGTACTTC. Translation gives CASRDRVSQETQYF.